The clone carrying this TCR beta chain showed up many times. The sample comes from a study of T cells in Graves' hyperthyroidism and ophthalmopathy. Germline values: CDR1 KGHDR, CDR2 SFDVKD. With 2 bases removed from V and 0 bases from J, the gap between germline ends came to 10 bases. CDR3 size: 15 residues. The source material, RNA transcripts, was used to amplify TCR beta CDR3 regions. First-round RT-PCR targeting the TCR CDR3 was performed with the HTBI primer set. TCRdb re-derived calls from the multiplex PCR reads in MiXCR, one entry per CDR3 protein. The repertoire consists of 550,000 to 700,000 distinct CDR3 sequences, with about 14% occurring once and the leading ten covering around 4.5%.

Material for sequencing was blood. The chain is built from TRBV24-1 and TRBJ2-7; TRBD1 or TRBD2 may be the D gene (5 bases each). The receptor comes from a woman aged 40 to 55 with Graves' ophthalmopathy. CDR3 nucleotides: TGTGCCACCAGTGATTCCCGGGACGGCTCCTACGAGCAGTACTTC. It is translated as CATSDSRDGSYEQYF.